The rows below give T cell receptor beta chains drawn from one sample of a study of T cells after posttransplantation cyclophosphamide. Clones were sequenced by immunoSEQ multiplex PCR, and TCRdb holds only the in-frame ones, with some missing. The sample has fewer than 55,000 clones, none seen only once. The sequencing input was PBMCs. Every receptor here comes from a man aged 35-49 years in good health, CMV-negative, and a related stem cell transplant donor. CDR3s include the opening cysteine and the closing phenylalanine or tryptophan. A D gene is named only where the DNA matches it firmly. Only part of the rows carry a size: once, few, many, or a class if the clone is expanded.

len: 14
d_gene: TRBD1
j_gene: TRBJ2-2
abundance: many
v_gene: TRBV2
CDR3aa: CASRLQGGNGELFF
CDR3nt: TGTGCCAGCAGGCTACAGGGGGGTAACGGGGAGCTGTTTTTT

len: 15
d_gene: TRBD1
j_gene: TRBJ2-1
abundance: many
v_gene: TRBV11-1
CDR3aa: CASSDRQGFDNEQFF
CDR3nt: TGTGCCAGCAGCGATCGACAGGGCTTCGACAATGAGCAGTTCTTC

len: 13
d_gene: -
j_gene: TRBJ1-4
abundance: many
v_gene: TRBV10-3
CDR3aa: CAISELLNEKLFF
CDR3nt: TGTGCCATCAGTGAGTTACTAAATGAAAAACTGTTTTTT

len: 16
d_gene: -
j_gene: TRBJ2-1
abundance: many
v_gene: TRBV4-2
CDR3aa: CASSHPPRVGTNEQFF
CDR3nt: TGTGCCAGCAGCCACCCCCCCCGGGTAGGGACAAATGAGCAGTTCTTC

len: 17
d_gene: TRBD2
j_gene: TRBJ2-2
abundance: many
v_gene: TRBV14
CDR3aa: CASSHQLAGGYTGELFF
CDR3nt: TGTGCCAGCAGCCACCAACTAGCGGGAGGGTATACCGGGGAGCTGTTTTTT

len: 12
d_gene: -
j_gene: TRBJ2-1
abundance: -
v_gene: TRBV2
CDR3aa: CATQQVREEQFF
CDR3nt: TGTGCCACCCAGCAAGTCAGGGAAGAGCAGTTCTTC

len: 16
d_gene: TRBD1
j_gene: TRBJ1-3
abundance: many
v_gene: TRBV7-2
CDR3aa: CASSLLGTGPGNTIYF
CDR3nt: TGTGCCAGCAGCTTGCTTGGGACAGGGCCTGGAAACACCATATATTTT

len: 14
d_gene: TRBD1
j_gene: TRBJ2-1
abundance: -
v_gene: TRBV7-3
CDR3aa: CASSPQGANNEQFF
CDR3nt: TGTGCCAGCAGCCCTCAGGGGGCCAACAATGAGCAGTTCTTC

len: 14
d_gene: TRBD1
j_gene: TRBJ2-2
abundance: many
v_gene: TRBV6-6
CDR3aa: CAISGTANTGELFF
CDR3nt: TGTGCCATCTCTGGGACAGCGAACACCGGGGAGCTGTTTTTT

len: 11
d_gene: -
j_gene: TRBJ2-3
abundance: many
v_gene: TRBV11-3
CDR3aa: CAFEVTDTQYF
CDR3nt: TGTGCCTTTGAGGTCACAGATACGCAGTATTTT

len: 15
d_gene: TRBD1
j_gene: TRBJ1-2
abundance: few
v_gene: TRBV19
CDR3aa: CASLGRLGTGIGYTF
CDR3nt: TGTGCCAGCTTGGGACGCCTTGGGACAGGAATTGGCTACACCTTC

len: 15
d_gene: TRBD1
j_gene: TRBJ1-2
abundance: many
v_gene: TRBV6-5
CDR3aa: CASAAGGRNNYGYTF
CDR3nt: TGTGCCAGCGCCGCAGGGGGAAGAAATAACTATGGCTACACCTTC

len: 14
d_gene: -
j_gene: TRBJ2-3
abundance: many
v_gene: TRBV11-2
CDR3aa: CASSSRDSTDTQYF
CDR3nt: TGTGCCAGCAGCTCACGGGATTCCACAGATACGCAGTATTTT

len: 15
d_gene: TRBD2
j_gene: TRBJ2-2
abundance: many
v_gene: TRBV10-1
CDR3aa: CASSKLRGTTGELFF
CDR3nt: TGCGCCAGCAGTAAATTGCGGGGGACCACCGGGGAGCTGTTTTTT

len: 13
d_gene: TRBD1
j_gene: TRBJ1-2
abundance: many
v_gene: TRBV29-1
CDR3aa: CSVGTGANYGYTF
CDR3nt: TGCAGCGTGGGGACAGGGGCTAACTATGGCTACACCTTC

len: 13
d_gene: -
j_gene: TRBJ1-3
abundance: few
v_gene: TRBV13
CDR3aa: CASSTASGNTIYF
CDR3nt: TGTGCCAGCAGCACAGCCTCTGGAAACACCATATATTTT

len: 15
d_gene: -
j_gene: TRBJ2-2
abundance: many
v_gene: TRBV6-5
CDR3aa: CASTETTAYTGELFF
CDR3nt: TGTGCCAGCACCGAGACCACAGCCTACACCGGGGAGCTGTTTTTT

len: 15
d_gene: TRBD1
j_gene: TRBJ1-3
abundance: many
v_gene: TRBV11-2
CDR3aa: CASSQGAAGGNTIYF
CDR3nt: TGTGCCAGCAGTCAGGGGGCTGCGGGTGGAAACACCATATATTTT

len: 16
d_gene: TRBD2
j_gene: TRBJ2-3
abundance: many
v_gene: TRBV5-4
CDR3aa: CASSIILAGGTDTQYF
CDR3nt: TGTGCCAGCAGCATCATACTAGCGGGAGGAACAGATACGCAGTATTTT

len: 13
d_gene: -
j_gene: TRBJ1-1
abundance: many
v_gene: TRBV7-2
CDR3aa: CASSLPGVGEAFF
CDR3nt: TGTGCCAGCAGCCTCCCGGGGGTCGGGGAAGCTTTCTTT

len: 14
d_gene: -
j_gene: TRBJ2-5
abundance: many
v_gene: TRBV7-9
CDR3aa: CASSLQGLQETQYF
CDR3nt: TGTGCCAGCAGCTTACAGGGCCTCCAAGAGACCCAGTACTTC

len: 15
d_gene: TRBD1
j_gene: TRBJ1-6
abundance: few
v_gene: TRBV6-1
CDR3aa: CASRRQGLGNSPLHF
CDR3nt: TGTGCCAGCAGGCGACAGGGCCTCGGTAATTCACCCCTCCACTTT

len: 13
d_gene: -
j_gene: TRBJ1-6
abundance: -
v_gene: TRBV6-6
CDR3aa: CASSQRQYSPLHF
CDR3nt: TGTGCCAGCAGTCAGAGACAGTATTCACCCCTCCACTTT

len: 15
d_gene: -
j_gene: TRBJ1-1
abundance: many
v_gene: TRBV4-2
CDR3aa: CASSQVLGRETEAFF
CDR3nt: TGTGCCAGCAGCCAAGTTTTGGGGCGGGAGACTGAAGCTTTCTTT

len: 16
d_gene: -
j_gene: TRBJ2-1
abundance: -
v_gene: TRBV19
CDR3aa: CASSNPQGLSYNEQFF
CDR3nt: TGTGCCAGTAGTAACCCACAGGGATTGTCCTACAATGAGCAGTTCTTC

len: 16
d_gene: -
j_gene: TRBJ1-3
abundance: many
v_gene: TRBV5-6
CDR3aa: CASSLAWQAAGNTIYF
CDR3nt: TGTGCCAGCAGCTTGGCTTGGCAGGCTGCTGGAAACACCATATATTTT

len: 12
d_gene: -
j_gene: TRBJ1-1
abundance: many
v_gene: TRBV10-3
CDR3aa: CAITPTGDSAFF
CDR3nt: TGTGCCATCACTCCCACCGGGGACTCAGCTTTCTTT

len: 12
d_gene: -
j_gene: TRBJ1-1
abundance: medium-sized
v_gene: TRBV19
CDR3aa: CASSGGSLKAFF
CDR3nt: TGTGCCAGTAGTGGGGGGAGCCTGAAAGCTTTCTTT

len: 15
d_gene: TRBD2
j_gene: TRBJ2-2
abundance: many
v_gene: TRBV5-6
CDR3aa: CASRGRGGDTGELFF
CDR3nt: TGTGCCAGCAGGGGTAGGGGAGGGGACACCGGGGAGCTGTTTTTT

len: 14
d_gene: -
j_gene: TRBJ2-5
abundance: many
v_gene: TRBV2
CDR3aa: CASSEVSDRGTQYF
CDR3nt: TGTGCCAGCAGTGAAGTTAGCGATCGGGGGACCCAGTACTTC

len: 18
d_gene: -
j_gene: TRBJ2-6
abundance: many
v_gene: TRBV27
CDR3aa: CASSLKTVTHSGANVLTF
CDR3nt: TGTGCCAGCAGTTTAAAGACAGTGACCCACTCTGGGGCCAACGTCCTGACTTTC

len: 16
d_gene: -
j_gene: TRBJ2-5
abundance: few
v_gene: TRBV7-5
CDR3aa: CARSMEGAGGRETQYF
CDR3nt: TGTGCCAGAAGCATGGAGGGGGCAGGGGGGCGAGAGACCCAGTACTTC

len: 13
d_gene: -
j_gene: TRBJ2-7
abundance: many
v_gene: TRBV10-3
CDR3aa: CAISESNNYEQYF
CDR3nt: TGTGCCATCAGTGAGTCTAACAACTACGAGCAGTACTTC

len: 12
d_gene: -
j_gene: TRBJ2-2
abundance: many
v_gene: TRBV10-3
CDR3aa: CATRTSAGELFF
CDR3nt: TGTGCCACCAGAACGTCGGCCGGGGAGCTGTTTTTT

len: 15
d_gene: TRBD2
j_gene: TRBJ2-5
abundance: many
v_gene: TRBV9
CDR3aa: CASSVVGGGQETQYF
CDR3nt: TGTGCCAGCAGCGTAGTGGGGGGAGGGCAAGAGACCCAGTACTTC

len: 15
d_gene: -
j_gene: TRBJ2-3
abundance: few
v_gene: TRBV2
CDR3aa: CASSESAGYTDTQYF
CDR3nt: TGTGCCAGCAGTGAATCAGCGGGCTACACAGATACGCAGTATTTT

len: 17
d_gene: TRBD2
j_gene: TRBJ2-3
abundance: -
v_gene: TRBV4-1
CDR3aa: CASSQRVSGGGTDTQYF
CDR3nt: TGCGCCAGCAGCCAAAGAGTTAGCGGGGGAGGGACAGATACGCAGTATTTT

len: 16
d_gene: -
j_gene: TRBJ2-1
abundance: many
v_gene: TRBV5-3
CDR3aa: CARSFTRDPEEGEQFF
CDR3nt: TGTGCCAGAAGCTTCACCAGGGACCCAGAGGAGGGTGAGCAGTTCTTC

len: 14
d_gene: TRBD1
j_gene: TRBJ2-3
abundance: many
v_gene: TRBV2
CDR3aa: CASSPRQGTDTQYF
CDR3nt: TGTGCCAGCTCTCCGCGACAGGGGACAGATACGCAGTATTTT

len: 16
d_gene: -
j_gene: TRBJ1-2
abundance: many
v_gene: TRBV19
CDR3aa: CASNEGSSRVNYGYTF
CDR3nt: TGTGCCAGTAACGAGGGCTCCTCTCGGGTTAACTATGGCTACACCTTC

len: 14
d_gene: -
j_gene: TRBJ2-3
abundance: many
v_gene: TRBV5-6
CDR3aa: CASSPGLSTDTQYF
CDR3nt: TGTGCCAGCAGCCCGGGACTGAGCACAGATACGCAGTATTTT

len: 13
d_gene: -
j_gene: TRBJ2-5
abundance: many
v_gene: TRBV14
CDR3aa: CASSPYFQETQYF
CDR3nt: TGTGCCAGCAGCCCTTATTTCCAAGAGACCCAGTACTTC

len: 15
d_gene: -
j_gene: TRBJ1-1
abundance: many
v_gene: TRBV29-1
CDR3aa: CSVEDIRTANTEAFF
CDR3nt: TGCAGCGTTGAAGATATCAGGACAGCTAACACTGAAGCTTTCTTT

len: 14
d_gene: -
j_gene: TRBJ2-3
abundance: many
v_gene: TRBV10-3
CDR3aa: CAIRNREGTDTQYF
CDR3nt: TGTGCCATCAGGAACAGGGAGGGGACAGATACGCAGTATTTT

len: 16
d_gene: TRBD2
j_gene: TRBJ2-3
abundance: -
v_gene: TRBV15
CDR3aa: CATSRNPGLATDTQYF
CDR3nt: TGTGCCACCAGCAGAAATCCGGGACTAGCGACAGATACGCAGTATTTT

len: 14
d_gene: -
j_gene: TRBJ2-7
abundance: many
v_gene: TRBV5-5
CDR3aa: CASSPEDTSYEQYF
CDR3nt: TGTGCCAGCAGCCCGGAGGATACCTCCTACGAGCAGTACTTC

len: 13
d_gene: -
j_gene: TRBJ2-5
abundance: few
v_gene: TRBV19
CDR3aa: CASNSGRQETQYF
CDR3nt: TGTGCCAGTAATTCCGGGAGACAAGAGACCCAGTACTTC

len: 16
d_gene: -
j_gene: TRBJ1-4
abundance: many
v_gene: TRBV29-1
CDR3aa: CSVDTGGGGGNEKLFF
CDR3nt: TGCAGCGTTGATACAGGCGGCGGGGGTGGCAATGAAAAACTGTTTTTT

len: 16
d_gene: TRBD1
j_gene: TRBJ1-1
abundance: many
v_gene: TRBV18
CDR3aa: CASSQMTGTGIAEAFF
CDR3nt: TGTGCCAGCTCACAAATGACCGGGACAGGGATCGCTGAAGCTTTCTTT

len: 16
d_gene: TRBD1
j_gene: TRBJ1-2
abundance: many
v_gene: TRBV7-8
CDR3aa: CASSLSLTGENYGYTF
CDR3nt: TGTGCCAGCAGCTTATCATTGACAGGGGAAAACTATGGCTACACCTTC

len: 16
d_gene: -
j_gene: TRBJ2-7
abundance: many
v_gene: TRBV6-1
CDR3aa: CASSGGGGLTPYEQYF
CDR3nt: TGTGCCAGCAGTGGAGGGGGGGGGTTAACGCCCTACGAGCAGTACTTC

len: 14
d_gene: -
j_gene: TRBJ2-1
abundance: many
v_gene: TRBV29-1
CDR3aa: CSVDAGVGGNEQFF
CDR3nt: TGCAGCGTTGATGCGGGGGTAGGGGGCAATGAGCAGTTCTTC

len: 17
d_gene: TRBD1
j_gene: TRBJ2-3
abundance: many
v_gene: TRBV19
CDR3aa: CASRYTGTGWVSDTQYF
CDR3nt: TGTGCCAGTAGATACACCGGGACAGGGTGGGTGTCGGATACGCAGTATTTT

len: 14
d_gene: TRBD1
j_gene: TRBJ2-4
abundance: many
v_gene: TRBV19
CDR3aa: CASTTGLAKNIQYF
CDR3nt: TGTGCCAGTACGACAGGGCTAGCCAAAAACATTCAGTACTTC

len: 13
d_gene: -
j_gene: TRBJ1-1
abundance: many
v_gene: TRBV27
CDR3aa: CASKAEMNTEAFF
CDR3nt: TGTGCCAGCAAGGCGGAGATGAACACTGAAGCTTTCTTT

len: 15
d_gene: TRBD1
j_gene: TRBJ1-2
abundance: many
v_gene: TRBV6-5
CDR3aa: CASSPSGTVPWGYTF
CDR3nt: TGTGCCAGCAGCCCCTCTGGGACAGTTCCATGGGGCTACACCTTC

len: 14
d_gene: -
j_gene: TRBJ2-1
abundance: many
v_gene: TRBV11-2
CDR3aa: CASRNPGGTNEQFF
CDR3nt: TGTGCCAGCAGAAATCCCGGGGGAACCAATGAGCAGTTCTTC

len: 12
d_gene: -
j_gene: TRBJ1-1
abundance: many
v_gene: TRBV14
CDR3aa: CASSLGLEKAFF
CDR3nt: TGTGCCAGCAGCCTTGGACTGGAAAAAGCTTTCTTT